This TCR beta chain is from a study of vaccination effects on CD4 cells after COVID-19. Study results and limitations: Healthy vaccine recipients' vaccine-induced clones were almost all SARS-CoV-2 mono-reactive.

Under the ViraFEST assay, PBMC were stimulated with viral peptide pools so that antigen-specific CD4+ T cells expanded. Sequencing was performed afterwards. The culture ran for 10 days before CD4+ T cells were isolated. Two-dose vaccination with either BNT162b2 or mRNA-1273 was given to the participants. Cells had half their medium changed to IL-2 medium on days 3 and 7. Germline V gene sequence: CDR1 SEHNR, CDR2 FQNEAQ (reference sequence). The J segment lost 6 bases and the V segment lost 1 base, leaving 1 base of the junction unmatched. The CDR3 spans 15 residues. A remark on this clone: What it recognizes is unknown.

The table came from immunoSEQ multiplex PCR; TCRdb's copy has only in-frame clones and leaves some out. This sample carries about 80,000 clones, 77% of them seen once, and the ten largest clones take under 1.2%. The sequencing used CD4+ T cells from PBMCs cultured with HCoV-OC43 spike peptides, collected after COVID-19 vaccination. Subset specified: HCoV-OC43 spike overlapping peptide pool stimulation. V gene TRBV7-9 combines with J gene TRBJ2-1, with 12 positions matching TRBD2. This receptor was taken from a human donor who received a COVID-19 vaccine. The CDR3 DNA follows: TGTGCCAGCAGCTTAGGACTAGCGGGGGTCAATGAGCAGTTCTTC. Amino acids: CASSLGLAGVNEQFF.